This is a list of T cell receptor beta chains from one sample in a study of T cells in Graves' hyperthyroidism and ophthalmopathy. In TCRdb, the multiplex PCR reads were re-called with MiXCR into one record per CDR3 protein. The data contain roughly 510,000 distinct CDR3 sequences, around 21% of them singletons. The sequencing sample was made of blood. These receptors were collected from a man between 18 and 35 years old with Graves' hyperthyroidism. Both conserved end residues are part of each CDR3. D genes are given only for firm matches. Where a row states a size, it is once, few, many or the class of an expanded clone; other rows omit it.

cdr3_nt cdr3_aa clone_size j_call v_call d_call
TGTGCCACCAGCAGTGAAGCCACAGGGGAAGAGACCCAGTACTTC CATSSEATGEETQYF NA TRBJ2-5 TRBV15 TRBD1
TGTGCCAGCAGGGGGACGGGGGTCACCGGGGAGCTGTTTTTT CASRGTGVTGELFF few TRBJ2-2 TRBV7-8 NA
TGTGCCAGCAGTTTAAACAGGGGGCGCACTGAAGCTTTCTTT CASSLNRGRTEAFF many TRBJ1-1 TRBV11-2 TRBD1
TGTGCCAGCAGCCAAGATTGGGTATCTGGAAACACCATATATTTT CASSQDWVSGNTIYF NA TRBJ1-3 TRBV3-1 NA
TGCAGCGTTGTACGGGACAGGGAGGACGAGCAGTACTTC CSVVRDREDEQYF NA TRBJ2-7 TRBV29-1 TRBD1
TGTGCCAGTATTGGACTCTCCGGGGAGCTGGTTTTT CASIGLSGELVF few TRBJ2-2 TRBV19 NA
TGTGCCACCAGTGAGGGCAGGGAGTCCTACGGCTACACCTTC CATSEGRESYGYTF many TRBJ1-2 TRBV24-1 NA
TGTGCCACCAGTGACACCCAACGGAAGGAGCAGTACTTC CATSDTQRKEQYF NA TRBJ2-7 TRBV24-1 NA
TGTGCCAGCAGCGAAGGAGACGGTTCCTACGAGCAGTACTTC CASSEGDGSYEQYF many TRBJ2-7 TRBV9 NA
TGCAGTGCTTCAACAGGGGGCAATCAGCCCCAGCATTTT CSASTGGNQPQHF NA TRBJ1-5 TRBV20-1 TRBD1
TGTGCCAGCAGCCAGTCCCCCGGCGCCGCTCCGACCCAGTACTTC CASSQSPGAAPTQYF NA TRBJ2-5 TRBV3-1 NA
TGTGCCAGTAGTATGCGGTTTATCGGCTCTACCCTGGGCATCGGCACCGGGGAGCTGTTTTTT CASSMRFIGSTLGIGTGELFF few TRBJ2-2 TRBV19 NA
TGCGCCAGCAGCTTGGAGGGGAAGGGGAACACTGAAGCTTTCTTT CASSLEGKGNTEAFF many TRBJ1-1 TRBV5-1 NA
TGTGCCAGCAGCCGCGACCGAACAGGAGGAAACACCATATATTTT CASSRDRTGGNTIYF NA TRBJ1-3 TRBV28 NA
TGTGCCAGCAGTGAAGAGATGCGGTGGGGGGGCGACACAGATACGCAGTATTTT CASSEEMRWGGDTDTQYF NA TRBJ2-3 TRBV6-1 NA
TGTGCCAGCAGTTCCTCAGGGGGCGCGGACCCTGAAGCTTTCTTT CASSSSGGADPEAFF many TRBJ1-1 TRBV12-3/TRBV12-4 TRBD1
TGTGCCAGCAGAGCAACTAGCGGTGACCAAGAGACCCAGTACTTC CASRATSGDQETQYF few TRBJ2-5 TRBV6-1 TRBD2
TGTGCCACCTTGGACGTTGAGAGGGCCGATGAGCAGTTCTTC CATLDVERADEQFF NA TRBJ2-1 TRBV10-3 NA
TGTGCCAGCAGTGGGGATCCGGGAGCTAACTATGGCTACACCTTC CASSGDPGANYGYTF few TRBJ1-2 TRBV6-1 NA
TGTGCCTGGAGTCTTGAACTAAATCAGCCCCAGCATTTT CAWSLELNQPQHF NA TRBJ1-5 TRBV30 NA
TGTGCCAGTACCCCATTCTCGGGGAAGGACACTGAAGCTTTCTTT CASTPFSGKDTEAFF few TRBJ1-1 TRBV19 NA
TGTGCCAGCAGTTACTCGACACCTAGCTATGGCTACACCTTC CASSYSTPSYGYTF many TRBJ1-2 TRBV6-5 NA
TGTGCCAGCAGTTCCGGTCCCGGGACAGGGGGTGTTACCTACGAGCAGTACTTC CASSSGPGTGGVTYEQYF many TRBJ2-7 TRBV6-2/TRBV6-3 TRBD1
TGTGCCAGCAGTTACTCCACGGCCGGGGGGGCGGATACGCAGTATTTT CASSYSTAGGADTQYF few TRBJ2-3 TRBV6-5 TRBD2
TGTGCCAGCAGTTACTCTACAGGAGCCGAGCAGTACTTC CASSYSTGAEQYF many TRBJ2-7 TRBV6-5 NA
TGTGCCACCAGCAGTGCGGACACCGGGGAGCTGTTTTTT CATSSADTGELFF many TRBJ2-2 TRBV15 NA
TGTGCCAGCAGTGACAGGGTTGGGACCCAGTACTTC CASSDRVGTQYF many TRBJ2-5 TRBV6-2/TRBV6-3 TRBD1
TGTGCCAGCAGCACAGGACCCAAGGGCTACACCTTC CASSTGPKGYTF many TRBJ1-2 TRBV28 NA
TGTGCCAGCAGCTTAAAGCCCAGTTCTCAAGAGACCCAGTACTTC CASSLKPSSQETQYF many TRBJ2-5 TRBV11-2 NA
TGTGCCAGCAGTTCCCGTGGAGGGGGATTGAACACTGAAGCTTTCTTT CASSSRGGGLNTEAFF NA TRBJ1-1 TRBV27 NA
TGTGCCAGCAGCAGACGCACCGGGACAGGGGTGAAGACCCAGTACTTC CASSRRTGTGVKTQYF many TRBJ2-5 TRBV27 TRBD1
TGTGCCAGTAGTCTTTCAGCCTATAACACTGAAGCTTTCTTT CASSLSAYNTEAFF many TRBJ1-1 TRBV19 NA
TGTGCCTGGAGTGTGGGGCCTGAAGCTTTCTTT CAWSVGPEAFF NA TRBJ1-1 TRBV30 NA
TGTGCCAGTGAAGGGCAGGGAGAGACTGAAGCTTTCTTT CASEGQGETEAFF many TRBJ1-1 TRBV2 NA
TGCAGTGCTATACTAGCGACTAGCGGGCTGGGCGAGCAGTACTTC CSAILATSGLGEQYF NA TRBJ2-7 TRBV20-1 TRBD2
TGTGCCAGCAGTGGACGGGGAGTTTGGGACACTGAAGCTTTCTTT CASSGRGVWDTEAFF many TRBJ1-1 TRBV12-3/TRBV12-4 NA
TGTGCCAGTAGTATAGATCGTCGGACCTCCTACGAGCAGTACTTC CASSIDRRTSYEQYF many TRBJ2-7 TRBV19 NA
TGTGCCAGCAGCCCTACTGAGTACACTGAAGCTTTCTTT CASSPTEYTEAFF many TRBJ1-1 TRBV11-2 NA
TGTGCCAGCAGCCCGGACGCAGGACCTTTCGAGCAGTACTTC CASSPDAGPFEQYF NA TRBJ2-7 TRBV7-9 NA
TGTGCCAGCAGTAACAGGGTGGAACAGTATGGCTACACCTTC CASSNRVEQYGYTF many TRBJ1-2 TRBV6-5 NA
TGTGCCAGCAGTTGGACTAGCGGGGGATACGAGCAGTACTTC CASSWTSGGYEQYF many TRBJ2-7 TRBV28 TRBD2
TGTGCCAGCAGAAAAATTTTCAGTAACTATGGCTACACCTTC CASRKIFSNYGYTF once TRBJ1-2 TRBV12-3/TRBV12-4 NA
TGTGCCAGCAGCCCCCTCCTAGCGGGGGAGACCGGGGAGCTGTTTTTT CASSPLLAGETGELFF many TRBJ2-2 TRBV12-3/TRBV12-4 TRBD2